The next 13 T cell receptor beta chains were all read from a single sample in a study of blood T cell repertoires in COVID-19. Clones were sequenced by immunoSEQ multiplex PCR, and TCRdb holds only the in-frame ones, with some missing. The sample records over 120,000 clones, approximately 87% being singletons. Sequenced: PBMCs or T cells enriched from blood (not recorded which). These receptors were obtained from a man between 60 and 75 years old who had recovered from COVID-19.

This clone was recorded only once. This chain links TRBV4-1 with TRBJ1-5, with 7 bases identical to TRBD1. Trimming at V came to 5 bases and at J to 0 bases, leaving 4 bases not matched to a gene. The V gene's germline CDR1 is MGHRA and CDR2 YSYEKL. The CDR3 sequence is 15 residues long. CDR3 amino acids: CASSETGISNQPQHF. The CDR3 DNA follows: TGCGCCAGCAGCGAGACAGGGATTAGCAATCAGCCCCAGCATTTT.

The chain couples TRBV11-1 to TRBJ2-7, with D perhaps matching TRBD1 (6 bases). CDR3 size: 13 residues. Germline V gives CDR1 SGHAT, CDR2 FQDESV (reference sequence). V lost 5 bases to trimming and J lost 3 bases, with 11 bases between them. The CDR3 DNA reads TGTGCCAGCAGCAAATACAGGGTCTACGAGCAGTACTTC. Translation: CASSKYRVYEQYF.

The rearrangement links TRBV19 to TRBJ2-5, with 7 bases that match TRBD2. With 8 bases clipped from V and 12 bases from J, the junction kept 6 bases outside the gene matches. The length of the CDR3 is 10 residues. Germline CDR1 reads LNHDA; CDR2 reads SQIVND (reference sequence). The CDR3 region has the DNA TGTGCCAGTGGGGGGGGAGAAAAGTACTTC. This gives the protein CASGGGEKYF.

This clone showed up just a few times. The chain employs TRBV3-1 (or the pseudogene TRBV3-2) and TRBJ1-3, with D tentatively TRBD1 (5 bases). The CDR3 extends over 14 amino acids. V was clipped by 5 bases and J by 4 bases, with 12 bases between them. Looked up from germline, CDR1 is LGHDT and CDR2 is YNNKEL (reference sequence). The CDR3 bases are TGTGCCAGCAGCGCACCAGGGCTCGGAAACACCATATATTTT. Residues: CASSAPGLGNTIYF.

The chain couples TRBV21-1 to TRBJ1-3; the table's D call of TRBD1 was not tested on the DNA. TRBV21-1 is marked as a pseudogene. This CDR3 contains 15 residues. CDR3 sequence (DNA): TGTGCCAGCAGCAATTCAGGGGGCTCTGGAAACACCATATATTTT. Its protein is CASSNSGGSGNTIYF.

The rearrangement joins TRBV20-1 to TRBJ1-4, with 9 bases identical to TRBD1. The CDR3 loop spans 17 amino acids. CDR1 is DFQATT, CDR2 SNEGSKA, per germline (reference sequence). Trimming at V came to 3 bases and at J to 1 base, leaving 9 bases not matched to a gene. The CDR3 loop is CSASGWGQGITNEKLFF. CDR3 nucleotides: TGCAGTGCTAGTGGGTGGGGACAGGGTATAACTAATGAAAAACTGTTTTTT.

The CDR3 DNA reads TGTGCCAGCGCCCGTTGGACAGGGGGCGAAAAACTGTTTTTT. It is translated as CASARWTGGEKLFF. The chain links TRBV6-5 to TRBJ1-4; 11 bases fit TRBD1. Per the germline V gene, CDR1 is MNHEY and CDR2 is SVGAGI. This CDR3 region has 14 residues. After removal of 8 bases from V and 8 bases from J, the junction contained 7 bases not matched to a gene.

In its sample, this clone was seen a few times. CDR3 DNA: TGTGCCAGTAGTATCCTAGCGGGAGGGGAATACAATGAGCAGTTCTTC. It codes for CASSILAGGEYNEQFF. The chain links TRBV19 to TRBJ2-1; 12 bases are a match to TRBD2. The V gene's germline CDR1 is LNHDA and CDR2 SQIVND (reference sequence). The CDR3 loop spans 16 amino acids. V lost 3 bases, J lost 4 bases, and 4 bases stayed unmatched. Drawing the rest from reference TRBV19 and TRBJ2-1, the complete variable domain is DGGITQSPKYLFRKEGQNVTLSCEQNLNHDAMYWYRQDPGQGLRLIYYSQIVNDFQKGDIAEGYSVSREKKESFPLTVTSAQKNPTAFYLCASSILAGGEYNEQFFGPGTRLTVL.

This clone was seen a few times. The chain recombines TRBV27 with TRBJ1-1, with D possibly being TRBD1 (6 bases). Trimming took 3 bases from V and 1 from J, leaving 21 bases between them. The CDR3 has 18 residues. CDR1 MNHEY and CDR2 SMNVEV come from the germline V gene (reference sequence). The CDR3 region is CASSFLTRDRTQNTEAFF. CDR3 nucleotides: TGTGCCAGCAGTTTCCTCACTAGAGACAGGACACAGAACACTGAAGCTTTCTTT.

This sequence joins TRBV4-1 and TRBJ1-6; D may be TRBD1 (6 bases). The germline V and J ends were trimmed by 8 bases and 6 bases, with 14 bases remaining between them. The CDR3 extends over 14 amino acids. The germline V gene encodes CDR1 MGHRA and CDR2 YSYEKL. The CDR3 DNA is TGCGCCAGCCTCTCGCCAGGGGCTAATTCACCCCTCCACTTT. Translated, it gives CASLSPGANSPLHF.

The CDR3 nucleotides are TGTGCCAGTTCGGACTGGCAGAGCTCCTACAATGAGCAGTTCTTC. Protein sequence: CASSDWQSSYNEQFF. V gene TRBV19 combines with J gene TRBJ2-1; D may be TRBD2 (5 bases). The CDR3 contains 15 residues. V was shortened by 8 bases and J by 0 bases, with 14 bases between the two germline ends. Germline CDR1 LNHDA, CDR2 SQIVND (reference sequence).

V usage is TRBV9 and J usage is TRBJ2-5; 12 bases agree with TRBD2. V shed 3 bases and J 7 bases; nucleotides not matched to a gene: 10. This CDR3 spans 16 amino acids. Germline assignment: CDR1 SGDLS and CDR2 YYNGEE. As DNA, the CDR3 is TGTGCCAGCAGCGGCCGACTAGCGGGAGATTATGGGACCCAGTACTTC. It encodes CASSGRLAGDYGTQYF.

V and J are TRBV5-5 and TRBJ2-3; 10 bases match TRBD2. The V and J ends lost 5 bases and 5 bases, in that order; junction bases with no gene match: 5. Germline V lookup: CDR1 SGHKS, CDR2 YYEKEE (reference sequence). This CDR3 contains 14 residues. In nucleotides, the CDR3 is TGTGCCAGCAGTGACTCTAGCGGGGGAGATACGCAGTATTTT. Its translation: CASSDSSGGDTQYF.